This record concerns one T cell receptor beta chain sequence. What this receptor recognizes is not known. The record has no base qualities; no much larger clone is one base away. This record comes from a study of Ad26.COV2.S vaccination and SARS-CoV-2 variants (dated by TCRdb to the early 2020s). Turning to the overall study: Vaccine-arm donors were drawn from COV1001, a multicentre, randomized, double-blind, placebo-controlled phase I-IIa trial of Ad26.COV2.S in healthy adults. Ad26.COV2.S was given intramuscularly at 5x10^10 or 1x10^11 viral particles, as a single shot or as two shots 56 days apart. Investigators remained blinded to trial group allocation during experiments and outcome assessment. Sequencing of the TCRbeta repertoire served to evaluate the specificity and breadth of SARS-CoV-2-reactive T cell receptors following Ad26.COV2.S vaccination. Participants in the trial were split at random into five groups of five each, receiving low-dose or high-dose Ad26.COV2.S once or twice, or else placebo on both occasions. A total of some 30 samples were included in the TCR-sequenced set, comprising roughly 19 Ad26.COV2.S vaccine recipients, 5 placebo recipients and 8 SARS-CoV-2 convalescent individuals.

In light of the paper, this sample's treatment or condition label describes: over 15 received Ad26.COV2.S at low or high dose, single or two shots; 5 received placebo; per-sample allocation not given. Repertoires of vaccine and placebo recipients were sequenced from samples collected on day 63 after the first injection. Cohort 1b enrolled fewer than 30 adults aged 18-55 years at a single site in Boston, USA, between 29 July and 7 August 2020. Ad26.COV2.S was a replication-incompetent adenovirus type 26 vector that expressed a prefusion-stabilized SARS-CoV-2 spike protein derived from the original Wuhan strain. The CDR3 has 15 amino acids, counting the end cysteine and phenylalanine. The sequence is cut down to CDR3 DNA, 45 bases in frame from base 1. As encoded in the germline V gene (reference sequence), CDR1 is LNHDA while CDR2 is SQIVND. At the junction V is shortened by 5 bases and J by 6 bases; bases outside the gene matches: 5.

General findings and caveats noted by the study authors: The study was not powered to compare responses between vaccine doses or regimens. After vaccination, substantial breadth of spike-specific CD8+ and CD4+ T cell responses was reported. It was noted by the authors that total T cell responses may have been underestimated by the TCR breadth and depth analyses. Vaccine and placebo recipients had comparable non-spike TCR breadth, which fits with the vaccine containing only spike. Compared with placebo recipients, Ad26.COV2.S recipients showed higher spike-specific TCR breadth (P = 0.0014).

The immunoSEQ Assay was used to sequence TCRbeta CDR3 regions. After extraction, genomic DNA underwent amplification by bias-controlled multiplex PCR, followed by high-throughput sequencing. The paper's processing steps were these. Collapsing and filtering of sequences were performed to quantify the absolute abundance of each unique TCRbeta CDR3 region. T cell fraction was estimated by normalizing TCRbeta template counts to usable DNA, with usable DNA measured through amplification of reference genes found in all nucleated cells. Repertoire TCRs were annotated as SARS-CoV-2-specific when V gene, CDR3 amino acid sequence and J gene were exactly matched to a known reactive TCR set. The reference SARS-CoV-2 TCR set came from MIRA and was filtered for enrichment in COVID-19-positive ImmuneCODE repertoires, removing public or cross-reactive TCRs. Based on the MIRA antigens, annotated TCRs were further analysed at the level of specific ORF or position within ORF. Depth was the summed frequency of annotated unique rearrangements, while breadth was defined as annotated unique rearrangements over total unique productive rearrangements. Group comparisons of TCR breadth used two-sided Wilcoxon rank-sum tests. TCRdb took over this immuneACCESS table, retaining in-frame rearrangements with V and J assigned. Such tables are incomplete; in checked studies, under half of the missing clones stem from an unresolved V gene, and the remainder is unexplained. The DNA gave D and trimming, while V, J and clone size come from that table. This sample is represented by hundreds of thousands of clones; about 87% of them were singletons. The ten largest clones take up around 6.1% of the sample.

The clonotype comes from a person between 18 and 59 years old who received the Ad26.COV2.S COVID-19 vaccine or a placebo. Sequenced material: peripheral blood, taken in a trial of Ad26.COV2.S vaccine versus placebo. The rearrangement joined TRBV19 to TRBJ2-1; TRBD2 fits 12 bases in the junction. The CDR3 has the sequence CASSPTSGSPNEQFF. Here is the DNA: TGTGCCAGTAGTCCGACTAGCGGGAGCCCCAATGAGCAGTTCTTC. The CDR3 plus the reference TRBV19 and TRBJ2-1 genes for the other parts give the full variable domain: DGGITQSPKYLFRKEGQNVTLSCEQNLNHDAMYWYRQDPGQGLRLIYYSQIVNDFQKGDIAEGYSVSREKKESFPLTVTSAQKNPTAFYLCASSPTSGSPNEQFFGPGTRLTVL.